This T cell receptor beta chain was captured in a study of immune cell composition in non-small cell lung cancer. Study background: Most cases were lung adenocarcinoma or squamous cell carcinoma.

Normal lung sampling was at least 3 cm from the tumour, as distant as possible. The repertoire was sequenced with immunoSEQ multiplex PCR; TCRdb's copy has only in-frame clones and lacks some. The repertoire holds fewer than 20,000 clones, with 70% to 80% as singletons. This clone was found a few times. The sample was also reused in another study, on CD4 T cells in lung cancer. That work states: Donors, mostly former smokers, were 60 to 69 at blood donation. Before blood donation, patients had received platinum chemotherapy among other treatments.

Material for sequencing was non-adjacent lung tissue. The receptor was derived from a human donor with non-small cell lung cancer.

The CDR3 DNA follows: TGTGCCAGCAGCTTGGCCGATAGGGGAGTGGGCGGCTACACCTTC. Amino acid sequence: CASSLADRGVGGYTF. This chain joins TRBV5-5 and TRBJ1-2; maybe TRBD1 (5 bases). The CDR3 is made up of 15 amino acids. CDR1 is SGHKS and CDR2 is YYEKEE in the germline V gene (reference sequence). Trimming left V 0 bases short and J 8 bases short, with 17 bases between.